The T cell receptor beta chain under discussion was sequenced for a study of response to subunit inactivated influenza vaccine. In the case of this clonotype: As yet, its antigen is unknown.

CDR3 length: 15 residues. Per germline, CDR1 DFQATT and CDR2 SNEGSKA (reference sequence). Deletions cut 0 bases from V and 3 bases from J, with 14 bases between. TCRdb used MiXCR to reprocess the RT-PCR reads, holding one entry per CDR3 protein. The table shows about 300,000 distinct CDR3 sequences, with 20% to 25% occurring only once. Notes on the study in general: Authors suggested each seasonal influenza vaccination recruits few new T cells.

Sequences were derived from PBMCs from blood, sampled about 19 months after vaccination. This sequence joins TRBV20-1 and TRBJ1-2, with TRBD1 as a possible D gene (5 bases). The source is a man between 50 and 69 years old who received an inactivated influenza vaccine. CDR3: CSARDRGLWDYGYTF. As DNA, the CDR3 is TGCAGTGCTAGAGATAGGGGTCTTTGGGACTATGGCTACACCTTC.